The 22 T cell receptor beta chains reported below all come from one sample, sequenced in a study of T cells in Graves' hyperthyroidism and ophthalmopathy. Amplification of TCR beta CDR3 regions used RNA as the template. First-round RT-PCR with HTBI primers amplified the TCR CDR3 region. TCRdb ran MiXCR on the multiplex PCR reads and lists one entry per CDR3 protein. This table holds about 590,000 distinct CDR3 sequences, about a sixth found once. Source material: blood. The origin of the receptors is a young woman with Graves' hyperthyroidism.

This clonotype has a count of ten or more. The CDR3 reads CASRRRELLNTEAFF. CDR3 nucleotide sequence: TGTGCCAGCAGGCGGAGGGAGCTTTTGAACACTGAAGCTTTCTTT. V gene TRBV19 combines with J gene TRBJ1-1; D uncertain. The V gene lost 9 bases and the J gene lost 0 bases, with 17 bases spanning the gap. The CDR3 has 15 residues. Germline V gene lookup returns CDR1 LNHDA and CDR2 SQIVND (reference sequence).

This clonotype has just a few counts. This could be a read error, since a much larger clone is one nucleotide away. The rearrangement joins TRBV6-2 or TRBV6-3 to TRBJ2-2; D not certain. Germline-derived CDR1 and CDR2 are MNHEY and SVGEGT. The V gene lost 1 base and the J gene lost 3 bases, with 15 bases spanning the gap. This CDR3 has 17 residues. The CDR3 reads CASSYFLSSTDTGELFF. In nucleotides, the CDR3 is TGTGCCAGCAGTTACTTTCTGTCATCCACGGACACCGGGGAGCTGTTTTTT.

This clonotype has only a few counts. The V and J genes are TRBV5-6 and TRBJ1-2; TRBD1 matches at 8 bases. Per the germline V gene, CDR1 is SGHDT and CDR2 is YYEEEE. With V trimmed by 6 bases and J by 4 bases, 11 bases remained unmatched. This CDR3 is built from 15 residues. The CDR3 coding sequence is TGTGCCAGCACCGTCAGGGGGCGGTACACCTATGGCTACACCTTC. Its protein product is CASTVRGRYTYGYTF.

This clonotype was seen ten or more times. The genes are TRBV20-1 and TRBJ2-3, with D possibly TRBD2 on 6 matching bases. Trimming stripped 2 bases from V and 1 base from J, with 7 bases between. Germline loops: CDR1 DFQATT, CDR2 SNEGSKA (reference sequence). This CDR3 comprises 13 residues. The CDR3 loop reads CSARPGGTDTQYF. CDR3 in DNA: TGCAGTGCTAGACCGGGAGGCACAGATACGCAGTATTTT.

The chain joins TRBV5-1 to TRBJ2-2; D is unresolved. Germline CDR1 is SGHRS and CDR2 is YFSETQ. Deletions cut 7 bases from V and 5 bases from J, with 18 bases between. CDR3 length: 15 amino acids. The CDR3 DNA reads as TGCGCCAGCCAAGGAGTGAACGGGCTAACCGGGGAGCTGTTTTTT. Translation: CASQGVNGLTGELFF. The variable domain in full, with the rest retrieved from reference TRBV5-1 and TRBJ2-2, is KAGVTQTPRYLIKTRGQQVTLSCSPISGHRSVSWYQQTPGQGLQFLFEYFSETQRNKGNFPGRFSGRQFSNSRSEMNVSTLELGDSALYLCASQGVNGLTGELFFGEGSRLTVL.

This clonotype was counted a few times. The V and J genes are TRBV20-1 and TRBJ2-7, with TRBD2 identical over 7 bases. The CDR3 is 17 residues long. Germline lookup yields CDR1 DFQATT and CDR2 SNEGSKA (reference sequence). The junction had 22 bases not matched to a gene; V was cut back by 6 bases and J by 5 bases. The CDR3 loop reads CSAASRRGGSFFHEQYF. The CDR3 DNA reads TGCAGTGCCGCTTCTAGACGGGGCGGGAGTTTTTTCCACGAGCAGTACTTC.

This clonotype was seen ten or more times. The chain combines TRBV27 with TRBJ2-3; possibly TRBD2 for D (6 bases). Looked up from germline, CDR1 is MNHEY and CDR2 is SMNVEV (reference sequence). Trimming cost V 6 bases and J 2 bases, with 21 bases left between them. CDR3 length equals 17 residues. CDR3 bases: TGTGCCAGCAGCCGTACTATAGGGACTTCTTACACAGATACGCAGTATTTT. It encodes CASSRTIGTSYTDTQYF.

This clonotype was seen repeatedly, ten times or more. The chain uses TRBV12-3 or TRBV12-4 and TRBJ1-4, with D unclear. V lost 1 base to trimming and J lost 7 bases, with 10 bases between them. CDR3 length: 14 amino acids. In nucleotides, the CDR3 is TGTGCCAGCAGTTTAGGGACCGTTGTTGAAAAACTGTTTTTT. It codes for CASSLGTVVEKLFF.

This clonotype was recorded many times. CDR3 coding DNA: TGTGCCAGCAGCCAAGGGGGGCATTCACCCCTCCACTTT. It translates to CASSQGGHSPLHF. The rearrangement uses TRBV3-1 and TRBJ1-6, with a weak D call TRBD1 (6 bases). Deletions cut 1 base from V and 8 bases from J, with 6 bases between. Germline CDR1 LGHDT, CDR2 YNNKEL (reference sequence). This CDR3 region has 13 residues.

This clonotype was observed a handful of times. The chain has TRBV4-1 and TRBJ2-3; 7 positions match TRBD2. Trimming took 1 base from V and 2 from J; bases not matched to a gene: 18. Germline V gene sequence: CDR1 MGHRA, CDR2 YSYEKL. This CDR3 comprises 20 residues. The CDR3 loop is CASSQARVFGAGATTDTQYF. CDR3 coding DNA: TGCGCCAGCAGCCAAGCACGAGTGTTCGGGGCGGGAGCTACCACAGATACGCAGTATTTT.

Remarks on this clonotype: A junction boundary mismatches the germline segment, possibly from a read error. This chain joins TRBV28 and TRBJ2-5; the match to TRBD2 covers 8 bases. There are 15 residues in the CDR3. In germline, CDR1 is MDHEN, CDR2 SYDVKM. CDR3 sequence reads: CASSFRAGGQEAQYF. For the CDR3, the DNA is TGTGCCAGCAGTTTTAGGGCGGGAGGACAAGAGGCCCAGTACTTC.

The V gene is TRBV9, the J gene TRBJ2-2; D ambiguous. Between the trimmed V and J ends, which lost 1 base and 1 base, there was a span of 5 bases. The germline gives CDR1 SGDLS, CDR2 YYNGEE. This CDR3 comprises 14 residues. For the CDR3, the DNA is TGTGCCAGCAGCGTAAAGGTGAACACCGGGGAGCTGTTTTTT. This codes for CASSVKVNTGELFF.

This clonotype was seen at least ten times. V usage is TRBV5-1 and J usage is TRBJ2-3, with a tentative D call TRBD2 (6 bases). V was clipped by 1 base and J by 5 bases, with 20 bases between them. CDR3 length equals 17 residues. The germline V gene encodes CDR1 SGHRS and CDR2 YFSETQ. The CDR3 coding sequence is TGCGCCAGCAGCTTGAGTTTTGGCCCCGCCGGGAGAGATACGCAGTATTTT. Translating it yields CASSLSFGPAGRDTQYF.

CDR3 loop: CASSSTSGQFF. DNA of the CDR3: TGTGCCAGCAGTTCGACTAGCGGGCAGTTCTTC. The V and J genes are TRBV6-2 or TRBV6-3 and TRBJ2-1, with TRBD2 matching 9 bases. Germline CDR1 MNHEY, CDR2 SVGEGT. The CDR3 contains 11 residues. V gave up 4 bases and J gave up 12 bases; unmatched junction bases: 1.

The table lists this clonotype with many counts. This chain links TRBV5-5 with TRBJ2-7, with 13 bases lining up with TRBD2. CDR1 and CDR2 from the germline V gene are SGHKS and YYEKEE (reference sequence). CDR3 length: 16 residues. V lost 6 bases to trimming and J lost 5 bases; unmatched junction nucleotides: 11. CDR3 region: CASTDWTSGRFDEQYF. The CDR3 DNA is TGTGCCAGCACCGACTGGACTAGCGGGAGATTCGACGAGCAGTACTTC.

The V call is TRBV11-2, the J call TRBJ2-5; D possibly matches TRBD1 or TRBD2 (5 bases each). V lost 0 bases and J 5 bases, leaving 10 bases between the germline ends. The CDR3 contains 14 residues. CDR1 SGHAT and CDR2 FQNNGV come from the germline V gene. CDR3: CASSLEGWGETQYF. CDR3 DNA: TGTGCCAGCAGCTTAGAGGGCTGGGGGGAGACCCAGTACTTC.

Concerning this clonotype itself: A much larger clone differs from this one at a single base, so this may be a read error. The chain joins TRBV11-2 to TRBJ2-7; possibly TRBD1 or TRBD2 for D (5 bases each). The CDR3 has 16 residues. Germline-derived CDR1 and CDR2 are SGHAT and FQNNGV. CDR3 region: CANSLVLRGFSYEQYF. The CDR3 DNA reads TGTGCCAACAGCTTAGTCCTCCGGGGCTTTTCCTACGAGCAGTACTTC. Combining the CDR3 with reference TRBV11-2 and TRBJ2-7 gives the whole variable domain EAGVAQSPRYKIIEKRQSVAFWCNPISGHATLYWYQQILGQGPKLLIQFQNNGVVDDSQLPKDRFSAERLKGVDSTLKIQPAKLEDSAVYLCANSLVLRGFSYEQYFGPGTRLTVT.

V and J are TRBV19 and TRBJ2-1, with TRBD2 matching 15 bases. Germline CDR1 is LNHDA and CDR2 is SQIVND (reference sequence). After removal of 7 bases from V and 6 bases from J, the junction contained 19 bases not matched to a gene. The CDR3 sequence is 20 residues long. Here the CDR3 DNA reads TGTGCCAGTAAGCCTGTCTCCGCCTGGACTAGCGGGAGGGCTTCCAATGAGCAGTTCTTC. Translation gives CASKPVSAWTSGRASNEQFF.

The chain carries TRBV29-1 and TRBJ2-5; 10 nucleotides agree with TRBD2. Germline CDR1 SQVTM, CDR2 ANQGSEA. J was trimmed by 0 bases and V by 7 bases; bases with no gene match: 8. CDR3 length: 15 amino acids. The CDR3 DNA sequence: TGCAGCGCCGCCCCCACTAGCGGGGACCAAGAGACCCAGTACTTC. Protein product: CSAAPTSGDQETQYF.

This clonotype appeared a few times. CDR3 bases: TGTGCCACCAGTGACCCGGACAGGGACGGGGCCAACGTCCTGACTTTC. As protein: CATSDPDRDGANVLTF. The chain is built from TRBV24-1 and TRBJ2-6; 8 positions match TRBD1. This CDR3 has 16 residues. Germline lookup yields CDR1 KGHDR and CDR2 SFDVKD. V shed 4 bases, J shed 4 bases, and the junction held 5 bases outside the gene matches.

V gene TRBV4-2 combines with J gene TRBJ1-1, with D possibly TRBD1 on 5 matching bases. The ends were cut back, 1 base at V and 8 bases at J, with 11 bases in the middle. Per germline, CDR1 LGHNA and CDR2 YNFKEQ. The CDR3 totals 13 residues. The CDR3 sequence: CASSQAQSGEAFF. The CDR3 bases are TGTGCCAGCAGCCAAGCGCAGTCAGGGGAAGCTTTCTTT.

This chain links TRBV6-4 with TRBJ2-2; 9 bases agree with TRBD2. The CDR3 covers 15 residues. Per germline, CDR1 MRHNA and CDR2 SNTAGT. After removal of 5 bases from V and 4 bases from J, the junction contained 5 bases not matched to a gene. CDR3 nucleotide sequence: TGTGCCAGCAGTCAACTAGCGGGCACCACCGGGGAGCTGTTTTTT. Translation gives CASSQLAGTTGELFF.